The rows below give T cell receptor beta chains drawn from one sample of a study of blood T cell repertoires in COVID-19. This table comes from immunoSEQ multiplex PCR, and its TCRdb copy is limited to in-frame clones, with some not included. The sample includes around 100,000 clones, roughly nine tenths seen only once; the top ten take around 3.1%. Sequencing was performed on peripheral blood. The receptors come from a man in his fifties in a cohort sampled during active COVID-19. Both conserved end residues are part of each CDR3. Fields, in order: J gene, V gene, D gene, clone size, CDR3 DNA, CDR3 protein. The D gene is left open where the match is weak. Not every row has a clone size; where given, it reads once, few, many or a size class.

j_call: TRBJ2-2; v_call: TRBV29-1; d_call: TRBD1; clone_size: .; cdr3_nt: TGCAGCGTTGCGGGTGGGGGACAGGCCAGCACCGGGGAGCTGTTTTTT; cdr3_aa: CSVAGGGQASTGELFF
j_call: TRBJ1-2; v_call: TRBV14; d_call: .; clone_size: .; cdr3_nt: TGTGCCAGCAGCCAACCGGGAACCTATGGCTACACCTTC; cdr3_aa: CASSQPGTYGYTF
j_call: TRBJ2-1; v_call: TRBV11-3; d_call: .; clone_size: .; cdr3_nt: TGTGCCAGCAGCTTAGATCCTACAGGGGGAGGGCATGAGCAGTTCTTC; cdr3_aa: CASSLDPTGGGHEQFF
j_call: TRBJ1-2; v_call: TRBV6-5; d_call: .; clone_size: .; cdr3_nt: TGTGCCAGCATGGGGCACCCGGAGAACTATGGCTACACCTTC; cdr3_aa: CASMGHPENYGYTF
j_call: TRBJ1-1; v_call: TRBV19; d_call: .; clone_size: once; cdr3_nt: TGTGCCAGTAGTATAGTGGGCAGCGGAGCTTTCTTT; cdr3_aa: CASSIVGSGAFF
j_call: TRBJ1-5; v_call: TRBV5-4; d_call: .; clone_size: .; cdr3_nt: TGTGCCAGCAGCTTGGAAAGCGGGCCCCAGCATTTT; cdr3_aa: CASSLESGPQHF
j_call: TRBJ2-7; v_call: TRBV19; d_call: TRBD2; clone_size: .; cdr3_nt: TGTGCCAGTAGTGCGCAGGCGGGGGTCTACGAGCAGTACTTC; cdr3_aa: CASSAQAGVYEQYF
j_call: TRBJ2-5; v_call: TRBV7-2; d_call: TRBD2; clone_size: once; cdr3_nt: TGTGCCAGCAGCTCCATGCGGGGGGCCCAAGAGACCCAGTACTTC; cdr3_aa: CASSSMRGAQETQYF
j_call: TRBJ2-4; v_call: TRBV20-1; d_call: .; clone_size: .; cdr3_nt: TGCAGTGCTAGTGCAGGGATAGCCAAAAACATTCAGTACTTC; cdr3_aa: CSASAGIAKNIQYF
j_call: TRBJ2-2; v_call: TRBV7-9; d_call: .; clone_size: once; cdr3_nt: TGTGCCAGCAGCTTAGCCGACTGGGAGCTGTTTTTT; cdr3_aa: CASSLADWELFF
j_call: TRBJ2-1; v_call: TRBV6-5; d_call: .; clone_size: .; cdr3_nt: TGTGCCAGCAGTCCTTCAGAGAGAGGTGGAGAGCAGTTCTTC; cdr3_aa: CASSPSERGGEQFF
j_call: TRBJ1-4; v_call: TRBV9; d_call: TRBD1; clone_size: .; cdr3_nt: TGTGCCAGCAGCGTAAGTCCCGGGACAGCTTCTAATGAAAAACTGTTTTTT; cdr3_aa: CASSVSPGTASNEKLFF
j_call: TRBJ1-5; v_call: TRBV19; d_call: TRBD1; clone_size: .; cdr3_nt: TGTGCCAGTAGTAAACAGGGGAATCAGCCCCAGCATTTT; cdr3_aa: CASSKQGNQPQHF
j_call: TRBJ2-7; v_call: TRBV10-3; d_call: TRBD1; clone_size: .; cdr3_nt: TGTGCCATCAGTGAGCCGGGACAGGGTCGGTCCTACGAGCAGTACTTC; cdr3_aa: CAISEPGQGRSYEQYF
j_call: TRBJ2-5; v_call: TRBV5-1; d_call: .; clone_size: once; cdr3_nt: TGCGCCAGCAGCACCCGGACAGTAACAGGGGAGACCCAGTACTTC; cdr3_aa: CASSTRTVTGETQYF
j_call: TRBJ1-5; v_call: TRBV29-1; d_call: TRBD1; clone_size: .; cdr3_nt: TGCAGCGTTGGACAGGGAGGCAATCAGCCCCAGCATTTT; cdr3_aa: CSVGQGGNQPQHF
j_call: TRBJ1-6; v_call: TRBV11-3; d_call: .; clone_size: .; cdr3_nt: TGTGCCAGCATCGATCGCCCGGGGAATTCACCCCTCCACTTT; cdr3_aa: CASIDRPGNSPLHF
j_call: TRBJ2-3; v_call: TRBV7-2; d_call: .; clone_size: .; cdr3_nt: TGTGCCAGCAGCTGGAGCGCGGGCACAGATACGCAGTATTTT; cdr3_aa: CASSWSAGTDTQYF
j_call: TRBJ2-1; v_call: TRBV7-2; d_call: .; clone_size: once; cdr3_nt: TGTGCCAGCAGCTTAATGACTGACGGGGGACAGCAGTTCTTC; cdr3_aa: CASSLMTDGGQQFF
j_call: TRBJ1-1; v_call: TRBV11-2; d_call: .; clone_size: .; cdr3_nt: TGTGCCAGCAGCTTAGGGGGCTGGTCGGGTGGCAGCACTGAAGCTTTCTTT; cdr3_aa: CASSLGGWSGGSTEAFF
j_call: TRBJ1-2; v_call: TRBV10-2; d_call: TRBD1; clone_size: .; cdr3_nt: TGCGCCAGCAGTGAGTCTTTCGGACAGGGCTTACGGCTACTCGGCTACACCTTC; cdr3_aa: CASSESFGQGLRLLGYTF
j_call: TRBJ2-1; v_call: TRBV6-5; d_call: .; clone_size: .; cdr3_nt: TGTGCCAGCAGTAAGCCCGGGGACTCGCCCAGGTTCTTC; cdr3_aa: CASSKPGDSPRFF
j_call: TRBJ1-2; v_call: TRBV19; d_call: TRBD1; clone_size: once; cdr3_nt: TGTGCCAGTAGTATAAAAGACAGGGCTCTCGACTATGGCTACACCTTC; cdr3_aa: CASSIKDRALDYGYTF
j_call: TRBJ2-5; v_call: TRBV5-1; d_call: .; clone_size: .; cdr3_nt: TGCGCCAGCACCCGGTCACAGCCAGGGGAGGAGACCCAGTACTTC; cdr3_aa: CASTRSQPGEETQYF
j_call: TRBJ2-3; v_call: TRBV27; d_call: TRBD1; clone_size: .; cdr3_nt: TGTGCCAGCAGTTTAAGCCGGGACAGAGATACGCAGTATTTT; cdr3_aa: CASSLSRDRDTQYF
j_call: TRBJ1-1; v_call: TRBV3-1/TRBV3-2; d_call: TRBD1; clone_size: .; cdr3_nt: TGTGCCAGCAGCTTCCGGACAGGCGCAAACACTGAAGCTTTCTTT; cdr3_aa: CASSFRTGANTEAFF
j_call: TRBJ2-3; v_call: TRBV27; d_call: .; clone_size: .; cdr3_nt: TGTGCCAGCAGTTTAGGGACAATGGGGGCTACGCAGTATTTT; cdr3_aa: CASSLGTMGATQYF
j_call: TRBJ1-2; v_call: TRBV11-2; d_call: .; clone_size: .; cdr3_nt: TGTGCCAGCAGCTTAGATTGGTCAGGTATTGACACCTTC; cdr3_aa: CASSLDWSGIDTF
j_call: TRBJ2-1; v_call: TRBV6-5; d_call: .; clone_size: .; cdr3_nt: TGTGCCAGCAGTCCCCGGGGCTACAATGAGCAGTTCTTC; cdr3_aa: CASSPRGYNEQFF
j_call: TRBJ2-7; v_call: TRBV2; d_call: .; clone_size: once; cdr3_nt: TGTGCCAGCGGGCGGACAGTCGGCGAGCAGTACTTC; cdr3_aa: CASGRTVGEQYF
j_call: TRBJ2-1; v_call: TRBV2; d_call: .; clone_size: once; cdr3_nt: TGTGCCAGCAGGACTCTGGTACTTTCGATACGGGAGCAGTTCTTC; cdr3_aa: CASRTLVLSIREQFF
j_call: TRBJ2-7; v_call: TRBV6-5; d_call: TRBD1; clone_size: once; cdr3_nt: TGTGCCAGCACCACAGGGGGCGTCGGCTACGAGCAGTACTTC; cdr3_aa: CASTTGGVGYEQYF
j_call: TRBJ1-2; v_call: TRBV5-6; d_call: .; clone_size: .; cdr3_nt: TGTGCCAGCAGCTTGAACAGACGAATAACTAACTATGGCTACACCTTC; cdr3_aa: CASSLNRRITNYGYTF
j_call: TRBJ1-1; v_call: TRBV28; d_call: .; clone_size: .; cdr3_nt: TGTGCCAGCAGTGCCTCAGACAGGCGTCTAGAAGCTTTCTTT; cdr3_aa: CASSASDRRLEAFF
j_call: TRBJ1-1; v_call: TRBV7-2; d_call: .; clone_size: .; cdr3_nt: TGTGCCAGCAGCTGGGGAGGGGTAATGAACACTGAAGCTTTCTTT; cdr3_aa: CASSWGGVMNTEAFF
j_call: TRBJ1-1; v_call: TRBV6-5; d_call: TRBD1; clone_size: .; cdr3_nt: TGTGCCAGCAGTCGGCTCCGACAGGGCACTGAAGCTTTCTTT; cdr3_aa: CASSRLRQGTEAFF
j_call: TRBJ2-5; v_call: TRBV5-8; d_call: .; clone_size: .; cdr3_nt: TGTGCCAGCAGCTCGACAGGTGTCGGGGTCCAAGAGACCCAGTACTTC; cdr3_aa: CASSSTGVGVQETQYF
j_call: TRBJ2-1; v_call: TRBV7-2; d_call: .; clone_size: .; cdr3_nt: TGTGCCAGCAGCTTACGGCCAGGGTACAATGAGCAGTTCTTC; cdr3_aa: CASSLRPGYNEQFF
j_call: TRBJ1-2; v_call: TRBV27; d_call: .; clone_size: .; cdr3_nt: TGTGCCAGCAGTCCCAAAGGGGGGGCGACTAACTATGGCTACACCTTC; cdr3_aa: CASSPKGGATNYGYTF
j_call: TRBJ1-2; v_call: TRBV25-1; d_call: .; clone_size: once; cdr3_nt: TGTGCCAGCAGTGAGAATCTTCCAGGGATGGGGGGCTACACCTTC; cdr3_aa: CASSENLPGMGGYTF
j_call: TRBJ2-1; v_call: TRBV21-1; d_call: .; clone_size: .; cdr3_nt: TGTGCCAGTCCCCCTGGGACAGGCCGGGCGGGGTCCCGAATTAAAAGCTCCTACAATGAGCAGTTCTTC; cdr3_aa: CASPPGTGRAGSRIKSSYNEQFF
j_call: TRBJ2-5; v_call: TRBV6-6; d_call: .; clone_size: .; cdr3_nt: TGTGCCAGCAGGAGGAGGGGGCAAGATCAGACCCAGTACTTC; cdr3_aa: CASRRRGQDQTQYF
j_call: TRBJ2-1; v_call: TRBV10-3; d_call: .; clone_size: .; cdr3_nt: TGTGCCATCAGTGACCCGACAGCGTCATCCTACAATGAGCAGTTCTTC; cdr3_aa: CAISDPTASSYNEQFF
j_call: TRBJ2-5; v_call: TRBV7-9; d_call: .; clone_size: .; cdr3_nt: TGTGCCAGCAGCTTATCGGCGGGGTGGGAGACCCAGTACTTC; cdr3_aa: CASSLSAGWETQYF
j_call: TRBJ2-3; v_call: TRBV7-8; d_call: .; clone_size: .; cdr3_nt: TGTGCCAGCAGCTTAGCGGGCGGGGGCTACACAGATACGCAGTATTTT; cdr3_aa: CASSLAGGGYTDTQYF
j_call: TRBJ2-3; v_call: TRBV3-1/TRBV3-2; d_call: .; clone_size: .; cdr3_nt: TGTGCCAGCAGCCACGCCTCTGGGGGCCCGACAGATACGCAGTATTTT; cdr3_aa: CASSHASGGPTDTQYF
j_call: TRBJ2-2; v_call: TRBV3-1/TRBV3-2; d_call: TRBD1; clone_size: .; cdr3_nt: TGTGCCAGCAGCTTAGACGCAGGGGGCGGAAACACCGGGGAGCTGTTTTTT; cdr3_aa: CASSLDAGGGNTGELFF